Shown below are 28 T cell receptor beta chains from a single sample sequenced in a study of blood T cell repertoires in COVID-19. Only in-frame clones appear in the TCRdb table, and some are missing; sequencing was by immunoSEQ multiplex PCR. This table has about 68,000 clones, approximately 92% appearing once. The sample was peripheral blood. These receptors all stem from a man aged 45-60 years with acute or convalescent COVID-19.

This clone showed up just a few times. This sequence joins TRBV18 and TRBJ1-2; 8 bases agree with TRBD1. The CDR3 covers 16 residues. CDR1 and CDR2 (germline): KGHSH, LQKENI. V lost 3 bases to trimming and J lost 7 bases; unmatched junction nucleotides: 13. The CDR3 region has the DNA TGTGCCAGCTCACCTTCTGGACAGGGTAGGATTCGTGGCTACACCTTC. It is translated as CASSPSGQGRIRGYTF.

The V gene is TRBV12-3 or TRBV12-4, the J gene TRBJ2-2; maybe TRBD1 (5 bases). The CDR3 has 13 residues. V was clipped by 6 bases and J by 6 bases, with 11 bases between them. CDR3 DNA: TGTGCCAGCAGCCGACAGTTCCCCGGGGAGCTGTTTTTT. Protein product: CASSRQFPGELFF.

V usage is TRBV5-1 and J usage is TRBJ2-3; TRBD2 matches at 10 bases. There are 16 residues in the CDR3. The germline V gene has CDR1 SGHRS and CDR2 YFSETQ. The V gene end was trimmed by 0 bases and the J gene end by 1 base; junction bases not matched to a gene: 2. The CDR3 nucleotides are TGCGCCAGCAGCTTGGGGGGGACTAGCGGCACAGATACGCAGTATTTT. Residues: CASSLGGTSGTDTQYF.

The CDR3 DNA is TGTGCCAGCAGTGACAGGGGGTCCTACGAGCAGTACGTC. The encoded protein is CASSDRGSYEQYV. This rearrangement joins TRBV2 to TRBJ2-7, with 7 bases that match TRBD1. The junction had 0 bases not matched to a gene; V was cut back by 3 bases and J by 1 base. Germline lookup yields CDR1 SNHLY and CDR2 FYNNEI. This CDR3 comprises 13 residues.

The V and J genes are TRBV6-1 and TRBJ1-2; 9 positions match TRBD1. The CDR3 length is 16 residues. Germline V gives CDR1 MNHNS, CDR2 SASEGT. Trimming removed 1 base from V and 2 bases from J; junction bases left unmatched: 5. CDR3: CASSEGVGQGNYGYTF. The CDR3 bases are TGTGCCAGCAGTGAAGGAGTGGGACAGGGCAACTATGGCTACACCTTC.

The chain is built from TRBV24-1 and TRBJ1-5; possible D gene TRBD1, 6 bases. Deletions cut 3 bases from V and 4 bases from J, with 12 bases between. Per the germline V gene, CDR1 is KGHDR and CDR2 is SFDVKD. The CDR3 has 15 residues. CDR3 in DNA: TGTGCCACCAGTGATCCAGGACAGCCTAATCAGCCCCAGCATTTT. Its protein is CATSDPGQPNQPQHF.

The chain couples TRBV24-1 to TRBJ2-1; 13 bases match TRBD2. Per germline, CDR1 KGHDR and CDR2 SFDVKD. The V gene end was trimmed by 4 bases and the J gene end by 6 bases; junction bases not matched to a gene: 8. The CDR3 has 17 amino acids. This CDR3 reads CATSEYGLAGEGNEQFF. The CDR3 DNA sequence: TGTGCCACCAGTGAATACGGACTAGCGGGAGAGGGCAATGAGCAGTTCTTC.

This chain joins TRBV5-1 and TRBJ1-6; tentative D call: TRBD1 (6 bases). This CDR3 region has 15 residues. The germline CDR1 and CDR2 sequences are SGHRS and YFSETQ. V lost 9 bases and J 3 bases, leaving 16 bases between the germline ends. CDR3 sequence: CATRTDPDYNSPLHF. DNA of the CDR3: TGCGCCACCCGGACAGACCCTGACTATAATTCACCCCTCCACTTT.

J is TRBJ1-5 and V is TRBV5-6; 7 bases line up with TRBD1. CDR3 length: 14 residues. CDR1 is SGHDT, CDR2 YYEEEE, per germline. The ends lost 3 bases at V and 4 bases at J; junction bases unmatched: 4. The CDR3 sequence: CASSSPGQNQPQHF. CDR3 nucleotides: TGTGCCAGCAGCTCCCCGGGACAGAATCAGCCCCAGCATTTT.

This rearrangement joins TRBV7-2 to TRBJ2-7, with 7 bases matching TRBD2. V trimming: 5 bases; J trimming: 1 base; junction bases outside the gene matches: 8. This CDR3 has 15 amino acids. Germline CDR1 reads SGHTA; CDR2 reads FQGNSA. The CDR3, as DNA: TGTGCCAGCAGCCCAGGTTCCGGGAGGTCCTACGAGCAGTACTTC. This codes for CASSPGSGRSYEQYF.

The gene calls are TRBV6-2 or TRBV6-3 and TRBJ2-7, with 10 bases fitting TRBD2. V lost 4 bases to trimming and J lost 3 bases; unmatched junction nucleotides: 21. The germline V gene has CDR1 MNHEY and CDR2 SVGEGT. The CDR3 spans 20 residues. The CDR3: CASSSGIIAGGPTYSYEQYV. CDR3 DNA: TGTGCCAGCAGTTCCGGGATAATAGCGGGAGGACCAACTTATAGCTACGAGCAGTACGTC.

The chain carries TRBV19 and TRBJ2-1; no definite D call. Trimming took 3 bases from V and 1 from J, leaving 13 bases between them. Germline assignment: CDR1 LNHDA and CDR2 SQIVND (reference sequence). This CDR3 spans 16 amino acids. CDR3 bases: TGTGCCAGTAGTATGAGTTCCGTGCCATCCTACAATGAGCAGTTCTTC. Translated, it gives CASSMSSVPSYNEQFF.

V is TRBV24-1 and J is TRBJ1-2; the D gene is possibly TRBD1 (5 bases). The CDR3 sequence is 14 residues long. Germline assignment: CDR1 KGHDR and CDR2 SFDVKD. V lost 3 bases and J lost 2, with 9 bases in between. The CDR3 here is CATSDQDINYGYTF. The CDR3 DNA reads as TGTGCCACCAGTGATCAGGACATCAACTATGGCTACACCTTC.

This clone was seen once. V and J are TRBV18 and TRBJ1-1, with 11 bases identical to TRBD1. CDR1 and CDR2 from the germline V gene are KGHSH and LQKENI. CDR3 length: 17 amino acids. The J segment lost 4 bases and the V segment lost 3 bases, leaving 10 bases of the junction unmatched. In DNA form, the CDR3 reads TGTGCCAGCTCACCGACCGGGACAGGGGGGGCTAGCACTGAAGCTTTCTTT. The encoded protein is CASSPTGTGGASTEAFF. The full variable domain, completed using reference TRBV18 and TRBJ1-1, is NAGVMQNPRHLVRRRGQEARLRCSPMKGHSHVYWYRQLPEEGLKFMVYLQKENIIDESGMPKERFSAEFPKEGPSILRIQQVVRGDSAAYFCASSPTGTGGASTEAFFGQGTRLTVV.

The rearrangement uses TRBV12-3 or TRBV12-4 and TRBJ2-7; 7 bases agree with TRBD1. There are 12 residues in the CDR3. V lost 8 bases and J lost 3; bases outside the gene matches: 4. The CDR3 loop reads CASSRGRYEQYV. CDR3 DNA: TGTGCCAGCTCTAGGGGGCGCTACGAGCAGTACGTC.

The CDR3 here is CASSGGANQPQHF. The CDR3 coding sequence is TGTGCCAGCAGTGGCGGGGCAAATCAGCCCCAGCATTTT. The rearrangement links TRBV2 to TRBJ1-5; D is perhaps TRBD1 (5 bases). CDR1 and CDR2 from the germline V gene are SNHLY and FYNNEI. The V and J ends lost 4 bases and 4 bases respectively, with 8 bases between them. This CDR3 region has 13 residues.

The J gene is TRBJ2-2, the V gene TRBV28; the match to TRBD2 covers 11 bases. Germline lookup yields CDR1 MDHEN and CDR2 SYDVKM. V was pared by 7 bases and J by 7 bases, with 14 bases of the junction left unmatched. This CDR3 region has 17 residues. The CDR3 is CASNTGTSGTLGGELFF. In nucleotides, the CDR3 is TGTGCCAGCAATACCGGGACTAGCGGTACCCTGGGCGGGGAGCTGTTTTTT.

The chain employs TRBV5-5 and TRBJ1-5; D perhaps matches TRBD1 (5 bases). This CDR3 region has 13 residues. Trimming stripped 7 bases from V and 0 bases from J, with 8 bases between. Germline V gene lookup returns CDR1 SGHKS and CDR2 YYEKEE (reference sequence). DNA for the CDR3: TGTGCCAGCGGGGGGGATAGCAATCAGCCCCAGCATTTT. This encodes CASGGDSNQPQHF.

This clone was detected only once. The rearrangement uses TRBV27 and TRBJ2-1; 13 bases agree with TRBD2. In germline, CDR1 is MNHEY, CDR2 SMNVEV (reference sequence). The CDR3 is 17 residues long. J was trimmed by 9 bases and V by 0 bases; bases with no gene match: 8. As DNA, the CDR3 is TGTGCCAGCAGTTTATCGCGACTAGCGGGAGGTCAGGGTGAGCAGTTCTTC. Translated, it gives CASSLSRLAGGQGEQFF.

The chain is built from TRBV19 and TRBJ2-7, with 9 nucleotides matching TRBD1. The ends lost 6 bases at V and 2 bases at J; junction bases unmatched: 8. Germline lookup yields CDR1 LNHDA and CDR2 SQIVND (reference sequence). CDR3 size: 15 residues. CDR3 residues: CASRETGTGPYEQYF. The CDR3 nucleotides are TGTGCCAGTAGAGAAACCGGGACAGGGCCCTACGAGCAGTACTTC.

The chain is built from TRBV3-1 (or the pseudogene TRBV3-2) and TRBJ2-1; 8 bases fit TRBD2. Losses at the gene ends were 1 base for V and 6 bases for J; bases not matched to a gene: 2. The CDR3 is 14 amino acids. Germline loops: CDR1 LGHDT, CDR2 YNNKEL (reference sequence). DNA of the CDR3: TGTGCCAGCAGCCAAGCCGGGACTAGCAATGAGCAGTTCTTC. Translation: CASSQAGTSNEQFF.

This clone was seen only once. The CDR3 nucleotides are TGTGCCAGTAGTTACGGGAGCGTCACCGGGGAGCTGTTTTTT. Translating gives CASSYGSVTGELFF. This chain joins TRBV19 and TRBJ2-2; D may be TRBD2 (6 bases). The CDR3 loop spans 14 amino acids. From germline, CDR1 is LNHDA and CDR2 SQIVND (reference sequence). The V and J ends lost 5 bases and 4 bases respectively, with 11 bases between them. Using reference TRBV19 and TRBJ2-2 for the parts outside the CDR3, the full variable domain is DGGITQSPKYLFRKEGQNVTLSCEQNLNHDAMYWYRQDPGQGLRLIYYSQIVNDFQKGDIAEGYSVSREKKESFPLTVTSAQKNPTAFYLCASSYGSVTGELFFGEGSRLTVL.

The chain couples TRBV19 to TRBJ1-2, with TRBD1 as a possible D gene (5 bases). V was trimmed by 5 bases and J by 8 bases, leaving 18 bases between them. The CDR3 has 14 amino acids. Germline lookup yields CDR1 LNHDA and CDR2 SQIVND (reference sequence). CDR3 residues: CASSPLQAGIGYTF. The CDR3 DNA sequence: TGTGCCAGTAGTCCGCTCCAGGCAGGGATCGGCTACACCTTC.

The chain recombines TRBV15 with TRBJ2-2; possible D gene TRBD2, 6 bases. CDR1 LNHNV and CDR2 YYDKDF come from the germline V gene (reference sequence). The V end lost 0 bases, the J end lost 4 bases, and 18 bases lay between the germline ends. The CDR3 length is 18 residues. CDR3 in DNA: TGTGCCACCAGCAGAGATGGGTTGGGGACTGGGGTCACCGGGGAGCTGTTTTTT. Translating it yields CATSRDGLGTGVTGELFF.

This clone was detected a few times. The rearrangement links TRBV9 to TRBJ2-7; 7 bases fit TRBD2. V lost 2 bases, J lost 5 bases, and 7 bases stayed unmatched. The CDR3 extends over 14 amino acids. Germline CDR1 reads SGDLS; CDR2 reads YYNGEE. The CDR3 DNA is TGTGCCAGCAGCGTGGCTAGCGGACTTAACGAGCAGTACTTC. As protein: CASSVASGLNEQYF.

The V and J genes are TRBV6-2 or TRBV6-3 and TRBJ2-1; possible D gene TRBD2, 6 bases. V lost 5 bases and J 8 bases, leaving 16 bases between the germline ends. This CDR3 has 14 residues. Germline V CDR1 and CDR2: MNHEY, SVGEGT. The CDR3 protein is CASSQGGPLDEQFF. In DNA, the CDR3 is TGTGCCAGCAGTCAAGGAGGGCCGTTGGATGAGCAGTTCTTC.

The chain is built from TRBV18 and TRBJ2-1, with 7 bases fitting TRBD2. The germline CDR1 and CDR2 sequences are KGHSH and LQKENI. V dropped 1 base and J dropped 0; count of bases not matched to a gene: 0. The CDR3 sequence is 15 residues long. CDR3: CASSPRGGSYNEQFF. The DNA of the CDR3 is TGTGCCAGCTCACCACGGGGGGGCTCCTACAATGAGCAGTTCTTC.

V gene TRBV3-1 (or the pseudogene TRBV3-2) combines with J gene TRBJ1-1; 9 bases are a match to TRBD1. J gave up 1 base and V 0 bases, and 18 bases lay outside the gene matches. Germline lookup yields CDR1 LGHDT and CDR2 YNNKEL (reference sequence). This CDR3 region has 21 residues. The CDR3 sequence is CASSQEAAGTGKILKNTEAFF. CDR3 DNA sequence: TGTGCCAGCAGCCAAGAGGCCGCCGGGACAGGGAAGATACTAAAGAACACTGAAGCTTTCTTT.